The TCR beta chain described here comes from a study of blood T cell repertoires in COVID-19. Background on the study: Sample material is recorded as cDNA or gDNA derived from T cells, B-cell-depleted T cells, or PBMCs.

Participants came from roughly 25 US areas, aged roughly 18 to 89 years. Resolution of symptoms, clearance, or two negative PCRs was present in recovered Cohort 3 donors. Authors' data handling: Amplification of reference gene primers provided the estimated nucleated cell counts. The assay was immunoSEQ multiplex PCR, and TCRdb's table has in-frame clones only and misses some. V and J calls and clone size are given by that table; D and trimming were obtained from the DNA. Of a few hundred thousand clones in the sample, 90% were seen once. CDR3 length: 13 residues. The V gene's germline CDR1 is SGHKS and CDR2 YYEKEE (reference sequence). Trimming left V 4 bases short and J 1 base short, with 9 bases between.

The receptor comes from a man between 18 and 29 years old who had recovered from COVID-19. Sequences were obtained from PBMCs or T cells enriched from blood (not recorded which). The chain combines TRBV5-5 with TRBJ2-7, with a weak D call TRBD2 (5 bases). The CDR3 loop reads CASSRTGSYEQYF. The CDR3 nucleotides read TGTGCCAGCAGCCGGACTGGTTCCTACGAGCAGTACTTC. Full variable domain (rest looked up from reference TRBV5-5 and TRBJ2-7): DAGVTQSPTHLIKTRGQQVTLRCSPISGHKSVSWYQQVLGQGPQFIFQYYEKEERGRGNFPDRFSARQFPNYSSELNVNALLLGDSALYLCASSRTGSYEQYFGPGTRLTVT.